The entry below gives a single TCR beta chain sequence along with its context. Its antigen is still unknown. Before any sequencing was done, the ViraFEST assay used viral peptide pools to expand antigen-specific CD4+ T cells. Once cultured for approximately ten days, the cells underwent separation to obtain CD4+ T cells. Having tested negative for nucleocapsid antibodies, the vaccine recipients showed no prior SARS-CoV-2 infection. Cultures of about 2 million PBMC per well contained approximately 10 IU/ml IL-2 plus 10 ug/ml peptides. Assay used: immunoSEQ multiplex PCR; TCRdb lists only in-frame clones, some missing. The data show around 63,000 clones, roughly 80% seen once. The data stem from a study of vaccination effects on CD4 cells after COVID-19. Whole-study findings and limits: Missing from the study were early post-infection timepoints, and its convalescent patients were few.

J lost 7 bases, V lost 0 bases, and 4 bases had no gene match. The length of the CDR3 is 15 residues. Germline V lookup: CDR1 MRHNA, CDR2 SNTAGT. The rearrangement joins TRBV6-4 to TRBJ2-1; the match to TRBD1 covers 9 bases. The sequencing here drew on CD4+ T cells from PBMCs cultured with HCoV-OC43 spike peptides, taken before COVID-19 vaccination. Regarding subset: HCoV-OC43 spike overlapping peptide pool stimulation. This clonotype was sampled from a human donor who received a COVID-19 vaccine. Here the CDR3 DNA reads TGTGCCAGCAGTGACTCGACAGGGGGGCGGAATGAGCAGTTCTTC. This translates into CASSDSTGGRNEQFF.